This T cell receptor beta chain was recorded in a study of T-cell memory formation after mild COVID-19. Study-level background: In these data, TCR clusters were largely donor specific. General study points: A balance of CD4 and CD8 characterized clones contracting day 15 to 85, whereas later expanders leaned CD4+. Researchers found some responding clones in pre-infection memory, a sign that cross-reactive memory joined.

Using constant-segment primers, 5'RACE produced TCR alpha and TCR beta cDNA libraries carrying sample barcodes and UMIs. TCRdb reprocessed the 5' RACE reads via MiXCR and lists one record per CDR3 protein. This sample yields fewer than 60,000 distinct CDR3 sequences, of which 25% to 30% are seen a single time; approximately 40% belongs to the top ten. Details on this clonotype: Its antigen is currently unknown.

The germline V gene has CDR1 SGHTA and CDR2 FQGTGA. The CDR3 is 14 amino acids. V was clipped by 0 bases and J by 1 base, with 6 bases between them. The sequenced sample consisted of PBMCs or a T cell subset sorted from them (not recorded which). The chain is built from TRBV7-3 and TRBJ1-1; D is undetermined. This TCR was recovered from a man younger than 35 who had mild COVID-19 (a few samples of this study predate the infection). Cell type and time point are not known. The CDR3 nucleotides read TGTGCCAGCAGCTTAACGGGCCCGAACACTGAAGCTTTCTTT. This sequence encodes CASSLTGPNTEAFF.